These 25 T cell receptor beta chains were all obtained from the same sample, sequenced in a study of CD8 T cells in Susac syndrome. cDNA came from around 0.5 to 1 ug RNA primed by random hexamers. TCRdb passed the immunoSEQ multiplex PCR reads through MiXCR, listing each CDR3 protein once. The sample contains about 250,000 distinct CDR3 sequences, about 93% of which appear only once. Sequencing used CD4+ T cells from PBMCs. The receptors originated from a human donor with multiple sclerosis.

The DNA for the CDR3 is TGCAGTGCCTCTATGCGGGCCACTCTCGAGCAGTACTTC. Translated, it gives CSASMRATLEQYF. The rearrangement links TRBV20-1 to TRBJ2-7; a possible D gene is TRBD2 (5 bases). Germline V CDR1 and CDR2: DFQATT, SNEGSKA (reference sequence). The CDR3 covers 13 residues. Trimming removed 6 bases at V and 6 bases at J, with 18 bases between.

This chain connects TRBV20-1 to TRBJ2-7; D is perhaps TRBD2 (6 bases). Germline CDR1 is DFQATT and CDR2 is SNEGSKA (reference sequence). This CDR3 has 12 residues. With 5 bases removed from V and 9 bases from J, the gap between germline ends came to 17 bases. CDR3 protein: CSAETQGGGQYV. As DNA, the CDR3 is TGCAGTGCTGAGACTCAGGGAGGAGGGCAGTACGTC.

This chain uses TRBV20-1 with TRBJ2-1; the D gene is possibly TRBD2 (5 bases). Trimming shortened V by 0 bases and J by 3 bases, and 18 bases separated the two germline ends. This CDR3 has 17 residues. Germline CDR1 and CDR2: DFQATT and SNEGSKA (reference sequence). This CDR3 reads CSARDQNRDWGYNEQFF. The CDR3 nucleotides are TGCAGTGCTAGAGACCAAAACCGGGATTGGGGCTACAATGAGCAGTTCTTC.

The V gene is TRBV30, the J gene TRBJ1-4; 7 bases map to TRBD1. There are 14 residues in the CDR3. Germline V CDR1 and CDR2: GTSNPN, SVGIG (reference sequence). Trimming took 2 bases from V and 8 from J; bases not matched to a gene: 8. For the CDR3, the DNA is TGTGCCTGGAGTAGAGGACAGGAGGGGGAAAAACTGTTTTTT. Translation: CAWSRGQEGEKLFF.

This chain uses TRBV12-3 or TRBV12-4 with TRBJ1-1, with a tentative D call TRBD1 (5 bases). Trimming pared 3 bases from V and 7 bases from J, leaving 12 bases between. CDR3 size: 13 residues. DNA of the CDR3: TGTGCCAGCAGTTTCGGGGGTCTCGGTGAAGCTTTCTTT. Amino acid sequence: CASSFGGLGEAFF.

The V and J genes are TRBV5-1 and TRBJ2-5, with D tentatively TRBD1 (6 bases). The CDR3 spans 13 residues. V was clipped by 4 bases and J by 5 bases, with 12 bases between them. The germline CDR1 and CDR2 sequences are SGHRS and YFSETQ. CDR3 sequence (DNA): TGCGCCAGCAGCGCCACAGGGTGGGAGACCCAGTACTTC. Translation: CASSATGWETQYF.

The V and J genes are TRBV9 and TRBJ1-3; D is undetermined. CDR1 and CDR2 (germline): SGDLS, YYNGEE. This CDR3 contains 16 residues. The V end lost 0 bases, the J end lost 1 base, and 11 bases lay between the germline ends. In DNA, the CDR3 is TGTGCCAGCAGCGTAGGCCCGAGCTCTTCTGGAAACACCATATATTTT. Protein product: CASSVGPSSSGNTIYF.

J is TRBJ2-1 and V is TRBV5-1; 8 bases match TRBD2. This CDR3 has 16 amino acids. Germline V gene sequence: CDR1 SGHRS, CDR2 YFSETQ. Germline trimming cut 3 bases from V and 6 bases from J; bases unmatched to any gene: 11. The CDR3 bases are TGCGCCAGCAGCTCCGGAAGGGGCGGGAGGACCAATGAGCAGTTCTTC. As protein: CASSSGRGGRTNEQFF.

The V and J genes are TRBV7-9 and TRBJ1-2, with D perhaps TRBD1 (5 bases). CDR1 and CDR2 from the germline V gene are SEHNR and FQNEAQ (reference sequence). The length of the CDR3 is 13 residues. Trimming left V 6 bases short and J 1 base short, with 9 bases between. The CDR3 loop is CASRRDLNYGYTF. Here the CDR3 DNA reads TGTGCCAGCAGACGGGACCTTAACTATGGCTACACCTTC.

DNA for the CDR3: TGTGCCATCAGTGAGCCTGGACAGGGAGAGACCCAGTACTTC. It encodes CAISEPGQGETQYF. The chain is built from TRBV10-3 and TRBJ2-5, with 8 bases that match TRBD1. The germline V gene has CDR1 ENHRY and CDR2 SYGVKD. This CDR3 contains 14 residues. V shed 2 bases and J 4 bases; nucleotides not matched to a gene: 3.

The count of this clonotype is one. The V gene is TRBV19, the J gene TRBJ1-1; no clear D. The V gene's germline CDR1 is LNHDA and CDR2 SQIVND (reference sequence). Trimming shortened V by 3 bases and J by 2 bases, and 13 bases separated the two germline ends. The CDR3 runs 15 residues. CDR3 DNA sequence: TGTGCCAGTAGTATCGTTCAGGTACCTAACACTGAAGCTTTCTTT. Amino acid sequence: CASSIVQVPNTEAFF. The whole variable domain, filled in from reference TRBV19 and TRBJ1-1, reads DGGITQSPKYLFRKEGQNVTLSCEQNLNHDAMYWYRQDPGQGLRLIYYSQIVNDFQKGDIAEGYSVSREKKESFPLTVTSAQKNPTAFYLCASSIVQVPNTEAFFGQGTRLTVV.

This clonotype was found once. The V call is TRBV11-1, the J call TRBJ2-7; D remains ambiguous. Germline V gives CDR1 SGHAT, CDR2 FQDESV (reference sequence). Trimming cost V 5 bases and J 4 bases, with 15 bases left between them. The CDR3 has 14 amino acids. CDR3 bases: TGTGCCAGCAGCCCCGATCTGGCGAGTTACGAGCAGTACTTC. The encoded protein is CASSPDLASYEQYF.

Written as DNA, the CDR3 is TGTGCCACCAGTGACGCAAGAACAGGGGCGATCGGCTACACCTTC. Amino acids: CATSDARTGAIGYTF. The chain couples TRBV24-1 to TRBJ1-2; 7 nucleotides line up with TRBD1. This CDR3 has 15 amino acids. The ends lost 4 bases at V and 8 bases at J; junction bases unmatched: 12. Germline assignment: CDR1 KGHDR and CDR2 SFDVKD.

The rearrangement uses TRBV5-1 and TRBJ2-7; 7 bases line up with TRBD1. Trimming took 6 bases from V and 5 from J; bases not matched to a gene: 8. Germline V gene lookup returns CDR1 SGHRS and CDR2 YFSETQ. CDR3 length equals 13 residues. The CDR3 loop reads CASTTGAEDEQYF. The CDR3, as DNA: TGCGCCAGCACAACAGGGGCGGAGGACGAGCAGTACTTC.

J is TRBJ2-7 and V is TRBV7-9; no reliable D call. Trimming removed 1 base at V and 5 bases at J, with 9 bases between. Germline V gene sequence: CDR1 SEHNR, CDR2 FQNEAQ (reference sequence). The CDR3 is made up of 13 amino acids. The CDR3 loop reads CASSLVGNHEQYF. The CDR3 nucleotides read TGTGCCAGCAGCTTAGTGGGGAACCACGAGCAGTACTTC.

The rearrangement joins TRBV29-1 to TRBJ2-7; D gene uncertain. Germline loops: CDR1 SQVTM, CDR2 ANQGSEA. The CDR3 spans 13 residues. Trimming pared 3 bases from V and 1 base from J, leaving 10 bases between. The CDR3 DNA sequence: TGCAGCGTTGAGAATGGGATATCCTACGAGCAGTACTTC. Translation: CSVENGISYEQYF.

The chain recombines TRBV12-3 or TRBV12-4 with TRBJ2-5, with TRBD2 identical over 8 bases. V was pared by 6 bases and J by 7 bases, with 7 bases of the junction left unmatched. The CDR3 is 13 residues long. CDR3 region: CASRQAGVGTQYF. The CDR3 DNA is TGTGCCAGCAGACAAGCGGGAGTGGGGACCCAGTACTTC.

The chain combines TRBV3-1 with TRBJ2-5; no clear D gene. The germline gives CDR1 LGHDT, CDR2 YNNKEL (reference sequence). The CDR3 is 12 residues long. V was pared by 1 base and J by 4 bases, with 4 bases between. The CDR3 sequence: CASSQALETQYF. The CDR3 coding sequence is TGTGCCAGCAGCCAAGCCCTAGAGACCCAGTACTTC.

This clonotype was counted once. The chain combines TRBV12-3 or TRBV12-4 with TRBJ2-1; tentative D call: TRBD2 (6 bases). V shed 3 bases and J shed 5 bases, with 11 bases lying between them. The CDR3 is 14 amino acids. CDR3 sequence: CASSLSGLHNEQFF. The CDR3 nucleotides read TGTGCCAGCAGTTTGAGCGGGCTCCACAATGAGCAGTTCTTC.

This clonotype has only one observation. CDR3 residues: CASSPTAEANYGYTF. The CDR3 nucleotides are TGTGCCAGCAGCCCGACGGCAGAAGCTAACTATGGCTACACCTTC. V gene TRBV5-5 combines with J gene TRBJ1-2; D is undetermined. The V and J ends lost 4 bases and 0 bases respectively, with 13 bases between them. This CDR3 has 15 amino acids. Germline V gene sequence: CDR1 SGHKS, CDR2 YYEKEE (reference sequence).

CDR3 coding DNA: TGTGCCTGGAGCCCTGACAGAAGGAGGGATGGCTACACCTTC. This sequence encodes CAWSPDRRRDGYTF. The rearrangement joins TRBV30 to TRBJ1-2; D is perhaps TRBD1 (5 bases). Germline V gene lookup returns CDR1 GTSNPN and CDR2 SVGIG (reference sequence). The CDR3 spans 14 residues. The V and J ends lost 3 bases and 6 bases respectively, with 17 bases between them.

The CDR3 region has the DNA TGTGCCAGCGCCCTAACCATCGGGGGGGCAGATACGCAGTATTTT. Its protein is CASALTIGGADTQYF. The chain couples TRBV5-5 to TRBJ2-3; TRBD2 agrees at 8 bases. V gave up 7 bases and J gave up 4 bases; unmatched junction bases: 11. This CDR3 comprises 15 residues. Germline lookup yields CDR1 SGHKS and CDR2 YYEKEE (reference sequence).

The V call is TRBV7-9, the J call TRBJ2-3; D call uncertain. The CDR3 runs to 15 residues. The V end lost 6 bases, the J end lost 1 base, and 14 bases lay between the germline ends. The germline CDR1 and CDR2 sequences are SEHNR and FQNEAQ (reference sequence). The CDR3 region has the DNA TGTGCCAGCAGTCCTACACGGATTGGCACAGATACGCAGTATTTT. Translation gives CASSPTRIGTDTQYF.

The chain links TRBV3-1 to TRBJ1-1, with D unclear. Between the trimmed V and J ends, which lost 4 bases and 11 bases, there was a span of 17 bases. The CDR3 spans 13 residues. The germline V gene has CDR1 LGHDT and CDR2 YNNKEL (reference sequence). CDR3 protein: CASSPSTSRGAFF. CDR3 nucleotide sequence: TGTGCCAGCAGCCCCAGTACTTCCCGCGGTGCTTTCTTT. Combining the CDR3 with reference TRBV3-1 and TRBJ1-1 gives the whole variable domain DTAVSQTPKYLVTQMGNDKSIKCEQNLGHDTMYWYKQDSKKFLKIMFSYNNKELIINETVPNRFSPKSPDKAHLNLHINSLELGDSAVYFCASSPSTSRGAFFGQGTRLTVV.

In the case of this clonotype: A read error may produce the germline difference seen at one junction end. The gene calls are TRBV5-1 and TRBJ2-5; TRBD1 agrees at 8 bases. Germline CDR1 and CDR2: SGHRS and YFSETQ. CDR3 length equals 13 residues. For the CDR3, the DNA is TGTGCCAGCAGTTTCGGACAGGGAGAGACCCAGTACTTC. It encodes CASSFGQGETQYF. The whole variable domain, remainder taken from reference TRBV5-1 and TRBJ2-5, is KAGVTQTPRYLIKTRGQQVTLSCSPISGHRSVSWYQQTPGQGLQFLFEYFSETQRNKGNFPGRFSGRQFSNSRSEMNVSTLELGDSALYLCASSFGQGETQYFGPGTRLLVL.